These 22 T cell receptor beta chains were sequenced from one sample in a study of cytomegalovirus exposure and HLA in healthy donors. It was with 60 Vbeta and 13 Jbeta primers that the PCR ran. Using immunoSEQ multiplex PCR, the repertoire was profiled, and TCRdb retains in-frame clones only, with some absent. The sample contains roughly 150,000 clones, about 74% of which appear only once. Sequencing was carried out using PBMCs. The receptors stem from a male donor in good health and CMV-seronegative.

In its sample, this clone was seen once. The chain uses TRBV28 and TRBJ2-7; D might be TRBD1 (6 bases). The V end was cut by 1 base, the J end by 7 bases, with 8 bases between. The V gene's germline CDR1 is MDHEN and CDR2 SYDVKM. The CDR3 is 12 residues long. CDR3 loop: CASSLSQGEQYF. The CDR3 nucleotides read TGTGCCAGCAGTTTATCTCAGGGGGAGCAGTACTTC.

The chain recombines TRBV10-3 with TRBJ2-3, with 8 positions matching TRBD2. CDR1 is ENHRY, CDR2 SYGVKD, per germline. The CDR3 runs 17 residues. The junction had 12 bases not matched to a gene; V was cut back by 6 bases and J by 1 base. CDR3 sequence (DNA): TGTGCCATCAGCTCTTCCGGGACTAGAACGGGCACAGATACGCAGTATTTT. Its protein product is CAISSSGTRTGTDTQYF.

V is TRBV18 and J is TRBJ2-7, with D unclear. This CDR3 comprises 14 residues. The germline gives CDR1 KGHSH, CDR2 LQKENI. The V end was cut by 6 bases, the J end by 1 base, with 13 bases between. CDR3 residues: CASSPNAVSYEQYF. For the CDR3, the DNA is TGTGCCAGCTCCCCCAATGCAGTTTCCTACGAGCAGTACTTC. Combining the CDR3 with reference TRBV18 and TRBJ2-7 gives the whole variable domain NAGVMQNPRHLVRRRGQEARLRCSPMKGHSHVYWYRQLPEEGLKFMVYLQKENIIDESGMPKERFSAEFPKEGPSILRIQQVVRGDSAAYFCASSPNAVSYEQYFGPGTRLTVT.

This chain joins TRBV2 and TRBJ1-4; 10 nucleotides agree with TRBD1. The CDR3 loop spans 14 amino acids. Germline V CDR1 and CDR2: SNHLY, FYNNEI. Losses at the gene ends were 8 bases for V and 4 bases for J; bases not matched to a gene: 4. CDR3 sequence (DNA): TGTGCCAGCGGCCGGGACAGGGGTAATGAAAAACTGTTTTTT. This translates into CASGRDRGNEKLFF.

The V call is TRBV5-1, the J call TRBJ1-1; 9 bases align to TRBD1. The junction had 10 bases not matched to a gene; V was cut back by 4 bases and J by 6 bases. The germline V gene has CDR1 SGHRS and CDR2 YFSETQ. This CDR3 has 15 amino acids. The chain's CDR3 is CASSINRGHLPEAFF. For the CDR3, the DNA is TGCGCCAGCAGCATAAACAGGGGGCATTTACCTGAAGCTTTCTTT.

This chain links TRBV4-1 with TRBJ2-7; a weak D match, TRBD2 (6 bases). Germline assignment: CDR1 MGHRA and CDR2 YSYEKL. The CDR3 consists of 15 residues. Trimming shortened V by 3 bases and J by 3 bases, and 15 bases separated the two germline ends. The CDR3 DNA sequence: TGCGCCAGCAGCCACGGAGGGGCAGTTCGCTACGAGCAGTACTTC. It translates to CASSHGGAVRYEQYF.

V and J are TRBV10-3 and TRBJ2-2; weak D call: TRBD2 (5 bases). V dropped 10 bases and J dropped 3 bases, with 21 bases sitting between them. The CDR3 is made up of 16 amino acids. CDR1 ENHRY and CDR2 SYGVKD come from the germline V gene. The DNA for the CDR3 is TGTGCCACCTGCCCCACGACCGGGGAGTACACCGGGGAGCTGTTTTTT. This sequence encodes CATCPTTGEYTGELFF.

The chain recombines TRBV5-1 with TRBJ1-1, with D maybe TRBD1 (6 bases). With 6 bases removed from V and 6 bases from J, the gap between germline ends came to 18 bases. This CDR3 has 14 residues. Germline V CDR1 and CDR2: SGHRS, YFSETQ. The CDR3 DNA is TGCGCCAGCACTCCGGTGGGGGCGTTCTCTGAAGCTTTCTTT. It is translated as CASTPVGAFSEAFF.

The chain couples TRBV19 to TRBJ2-6; a possible D gene is TRBD2 (6 bases). Deletions cut 3 bases from V and 4 bases from J, with 19 bases between. CDR1 LNHDA and CDR2 SQIVND come from the germline V gene (reference sequence). The length of the CDR3 is 18 residues. The CDR3 nucleotides are TGTGCCAGTAGTATTGGGGGGATAGGTCTTACGGGGGCCAACGTCCTGACTTTC. Translated, it gives CASSIGGIGLTGANVLTF.

This chain uses TRBV28 with TRBJ2-3; the D gene is possibly TRBD2 (6 bases). This CDR3 region has 18 residues. Germline V CDR1 and CDR2: MDHEN, SYDVKM. The V end lost 5 bases, the J end lost 1 base, and 22 bases lay between the germline ends. As DNA, the CDR3 is TGTGCCAGCAGTGGGAGAAGGAGGGCCTTTCGTGGCACAGATACGCAGTATTTT. Translation: CASSGRRRAFRGTDTQYF.

This clone was found a few times. This chain connects TRBV7-2 to TRBJ2-7; TRBD2 matches 11 bases. This CDR3 spans 15 amino acids. Germline V lookup: CDR1 SGHTA, CDR2 FQGNSA. V lost 6 bases and J lost 6; bases outside the gene matches: 10. The CDR3: CASRARLAGQPEQYF. CDR3 sequence (DNA): TGTGCCAGCAGGGCTAGACTAGCGGGACAGCCCGAGCAGTACTTC. The full variable domain, in which reference TRBV7-2 and TRBJ2-7 provide the parts outside the CDR3, is GAGVSQSPSNKVTEKGKDVELRCDPISGHTALYWYRQSLGQGLEFLIYFQGNSAPDKSGLPSDRFSAERTGGSVSTLTIQRTQQEDSAVYLCASRARLAGQPEQYFGPGTRLTVT.

V is TRBV2 and J is TRBJ2-5; D not resolved. V was clipped by 5 bases and J by 3 bases, with 4 bases between them. This CDR3 has 11 amino acids. The germline CDR1 and CDR2 sequences are SNHLY and FYNNEI. The DNA of the CDR3 is TGTGCCAGCAGTCAGAAAGAGACCCAGTACTTC. Its protein is CASSQKETQYF.

This chain joins TRBV19 and TRBJ1-5, with TRBD1 matching 7 bases. Trimming took 5 bases from V and 7 from J; bases not matched to a gene: 11. This CDR3 has 15 residues. Germline V CDR1 and CDR2: LNHDA, SQIVND (reference sequence). CDR3 amino acids: CASSPATGSGQPQHF. Here the CDR3 DNA reads TGTGCCAGTAGTCCAGCGACAGGGTCGGGGCAGCCCCAGCATTTT.

The V gene is TRBV30, the J gene TRBJ2-2; 7 bases line up with TRBD1. Germline CDR1 reads GTSNPN; CDR2 reads SVGIG (reference sequence). Trimming cost V 4 bases and J 4 bases; bases outside gene matches: 3. The CDR3 consists of 13 residues. CDR3 bases: TGTGCCTGGATGAGGGGGCTCACCGGGGAGCTGTTTTTT. It specifies CAWMRGLTGELFF.

This chain joins TRBV15 and TRBJ2-7, with a possible D match to TRBD1 (6 bases). This CDR3 has 16 residues. Germline CDR1 is LNHNV and CDR2 is YYDKDF (reference sequence). V gave up 0 bases and J gave up 4 bases, with 16 bases separating them. CDR3 coding DNA: TGTGCCACCAGCAGAGATAGGTGGCAGGGGATTTACGAGCAGTACTTC. This sequence encodes CATSRDRWQGIYEQYF.

J is TRBJ1-5 and V is TRBV28; the D is unclear. The CDR3 has 13 amino acids. Per the germline V gene, CDR1 is MDHEN and CDR2 is SYDVKM. V lost 7 bases, J lost 2 bases, and 9 bases lay in between. This CDR3 is CASTTLGNQPQHF. In nucleotides, the CDR3 is TGTGCCAGCACCACCTTAGGCAATCAGCCCCAGCATTTT.

The gene calls are TRBV7-3 and TRBJ2-2; D might be TRBD2 (6 bases). The CDR3 spans 13 residues. Trimming stripped 6 bases from V and 4 bases from J, with 9 bases between. Germline assignment: CDR1 SGHTA and CDR2 FQGTGA. The CDR3 nucleotides are TGTGCCAGCAGGGAGGGACCCACCGGGGAGCTGTTTTTT. Amino acid sequence: CASREGPTGELFF.

V and J are TRBV30 and TRBJ1-2; 9 bases fit TRBD1. V was pared by 8 bases and J by 4 bases, with 8 bases of the junction left unmatched. CDR1 is GTSNPN and CDR2 is SVGIG in the germline V gene (reference sequence). The CDR3 length is 13 residues. The CDR3 nucleotides are TGTGCCAAAAACAGGGGGCGGATCTATGGCTACACCTTC. This sequence encodes CAKNRGRIYGYTF.

This clone was recorded only once. The CDR3 nucleotides are TGCGCCAGCAGCTTGGCGGGGGGCGACTCCTACGAGCAGTACTTC. This sequence encodes CASSLAGGDSYEQYF. This chain links TRBV5-1 with TRBJ2-7; a possible D gene is TRBD2 (7 bases). V lost 0 bases and J lost 0, with 10 bases in between. Germline CDR1 is SGHRS and CDR2 is YFSETQ. This CDR3 spans 15 amino acids.

This clone was seen only once. The chain carries TRBV4-2 and TRBJ1-2; a possible D gene is TRBD1 (5 bases). Germline CDR1 is LGHNA and CDR2 is YNFKEQ. This CDR3 spans 16 amino acids. V was trimmed by 2 bases and J by 3 bases, leaving 16 bases between them. DNA of the CDR3: TGTGCCAGCAGCCAACCCCAGGGTACGCCCGACTATGGCTACACCTTC. Translation: CASSQPQGTPDYGYTF.

This rearrangement joins TRBV7-2 to TRBJ2-7; 8 nucleotides align to TRBD2. J lost 5 bases, V lost 2 bases, and 11 bases had no gene match. Germline V gene lookup returns CDR1 SGHTA and CDR2 FQGNSA. The CDR3 has 16 amino acids. DNA for the CDR3: TGTGCCAGCAGCTTAATTGTGCCGGGAGGGTTCCACGAGCAGTACTTC. Its protein is CASSLIVPGGFHEQYF. Drawing the rest from reference TRBV7-2 and TRBJ2-7, the complete variable domain is GAGVSQSPSNKVTEKGKDVELRCDPISGHTALYWYRQSLGQGLEFLIYFQGNSAPDKSGLPSDRFSAERTGGSVSTLTIQRTQQEDSAVYLCASSLIVPGGFHEQYFGPGTRLTVT.

The rearrangement uses TRBV5-1 and TRBJ2-2; 7 positions match TRBD1. CDR3 length: 16 amino acids. Germline V gene data show CDR1 as SGHRS and CDR2 as YFSETQ. The V gene end was trimmed by 4 bases and the J gene end by 4 bases; junction bases not matched to a gene: 10. DNA of the CDR3: TGCGCCAGCAGCCCGACAGGGTTGTTCGCCACCGGGGAGCTGTTTTTT. Translating it yields CASSPTGLFATGELFF. The full variable domain, completed using reference TRBV5-1 and TRBJ2-2, is KAGVTQTPRYLIKTRGQQVTLSCSPISGHRSVSWYQQTPGQGLQFLFEYFSETQRNKGNFPGRFSGRQFSNSRSEMNVSTLELGDSALYLCASSPTGLFATGELFFGEGSRLTVL.